One T cell receptor beta chain is described in this entry. What this receptor recognizes is not known. Base qualities were left out, and no much larger clone turns up one base away. This specimen comes from a study of cytomegalovirus exposure and HLA in healthy donors (dated by TCRdb to between 2016 and 2019). Some background on the complete study: An earlier analysis of several hundred of the donors reported approximately 300 Gb of sequence data and some 120 million unique TCR beta sequences from about 179 million T cells. A later analysis re-analyzed previously published TCR beta repertoires from approximately 670 donors and added high-resolution HLA genotyping to study TCR occurrence patterns. Roughly 300 gigabases of sequencing data and approximately 80 million unique TCR sequences were included in an early release covering several hundred HLA-typed donors. Along with the approximately 700-subject first cohort, a separate validation cohort of approximately 110 different subjects was used. In a later genetic analysis, genome-wide SNP genotypes for about 55% of the roughly 670 donors were used, and that subset was treated as a discovery cohort. The study aimed to test whether cataloging public T cell receptors could reveal signatures of past pathogen exposure. Typing coverage differed by locus: A, B, C, DRB1 and DQB1 were typed in about 620-630 donors, DQA1 in about 500, DPA1 in around 580, and DPB1 in roughly 450. Rather than using new phenotypic data, the later analysis identified candidate immune exposures from TCR beta sequences and from how often those sequences occurred across donors. Among 398 genotyped donors of the cohort, an average of around 240,000 unique TCR beta nucleotide sequences were sequenced per donor, around 20% of them non-productive. Alongside the repertoire data, information on donor age, sex, ethnicity and CMV serostatus was compiled. Every repertoire in the discovery cohort had been generated on one and the same sequencing platform. Four to six DR-DQ haplotypes were handled as single units for association and clustering, since linkage in the cohort was strong. The study profiled the T cell repertoires of 550 to 700 subjects by immunosequencing and related them to cytomegalovirus serostatus. The genetic ancestry cluster associated with self-reported Caucasian donors included 80% to 90% of the 398 genotyped donors. An earlier analysis of fewer than 700 of the donors applied high-throughput TCR beta sequencing to assess whether each TCR beta V gene segment acted as functional or pseudogenic. Both class I and class II loci were covered by HLA typing, at four-digit resolution. High-throughput TCR immunosequencing, statistical association of individual TCRs with disease status, and machine learning were combined to predict cytomegalovirus infection status. The research as a whole found: A later genetic analysis reported fewer N-insertions in productive TCRs among donors in an Asian-associated ancestry cluster than the roughly 700-donor mean. In a later genetic analysis, a missense DCLRE1C variant was associated with V-gene and J-gene trimming of TCR beta chains, and the association was replicated in an independent cohort. Broadly in line with IMGT annotations, most TCR beta V segments showed up in productive rearrangements about 90% or about 30% of the time in an earlier analysis of under 700 of the donors. Because HLA typing was unavailable for some donors at each locus, only the typed subset was used in association tests. A later analysis found that HLA-associated TCR beta chains were more clonally expanded and had lower generation probabilities than equally common non-associated chains. The authors suggested that the approach could potentially be extended to other disease states and immunological phenotypes. Across donors, most TCR sequences were observed very rarely, whereas some public TCRs were present in many individuals. Roughly uniform sequencing depth across donors was assumed in presence/absence analyses, although this assumption may not hold. A further reported finding was that TCR beta sequences accurately predicted the HLA-A and HLA-B alleles for most subjects in the first cohort. In vitro tests confirmed that a few of the cytomegalovirus-associated TCR beta chains recognize cytomegalovirus antigens. The earlier analysis of some 540 of the donors excluded some 15 rarely observed V segments, including chromosome 9 orphons, because counts were too low. A later analysis reported that several top co-occurrence clusters appeared linked to parvovirus B19, influenza, CMV and Epstein-Barr virus. This cohort had only TCR beta chains sequenced, and the lack of alpha or paired-chain data limited which features could be detected. The classifier was reported to diagnose cytomegalovirus status with high specificity and sensitivity in both the original cohort and the validation cohort. CMV serostatus was the only immune exposure information available for the cohort. At a false discovery rate of 0.05, a later analysis linked around 17,000 TCR beta sequences to specific HLA alleles. In a later analysis, most CMV-associated TCR beta chains were found to appear HLA-restricted, with HLA associations seemingly driven largely by CMV exposure. When HLA alleles, especially DR and DQ, strongly co-occurred, TCR associations were difficult to assign to individual alleles. In a later analysis, TCR association rates were found to vary across HLA loci, with the most associated TCRs seen for DRB1 alleles and the fewest for HLA-C alleles. A total of fewer than 200 TCR beta chains were listed by the study as associated with cytomegalovirus. A cluster of highly shared sequence variants was judged likely to represent a technical artifact of the sequencing pipeline. Correlated functional status among segregating V segments might be attributable to linkage disequilibrium, but an unknown experimental factor could not be ruled out.

The method was the immunoSEQ multiplex PCR assay. The multiplex PCR relied on a mix of 60 forward primers for TCR Vbeta segments and 13 reverse primers for TCR Jbeta segments. A multiplex PCR assay on genomic DNA amplified the CDR3 region of rearranged TCR beta genes. The amplified TCR beta libraries were sequenced on the Illumina HiSeq System as 87-base-pair reads. Per the source publication's procedure: In a later analysis, tens of millions of unique TCR beta chains were counted across the 500 to 850 repertoires, and roughly 9.9 million of these chains were shared by at least two donors. To remove PCR and sequencing errors, raw reads were error-corrected and collapsed into unique sequences using a nearest-neighbor algorithm that merged closely related sequences. CDR3 sequences were aligned to IMGT reference sequences to assign V, D and J gene segments. Each retained sequence needed at least a six-nucleotide match to both a V gene segment and a J gene segment. A rearrangement was called productive if the CDR3 had no stop codons and remained in frame with V and J, and every other rearrangement was called non-productive. Following IMGT convention, CDR3 was defined as the stretch from the second conserved V-encoded cysteine to the conserved J-encoded phenylalanine. In an earlier analysis of 587 of the donors, sequences lacking an unambiguous match to a single V gene segment were excluded. An earlier analysis of several hundred of the donors called V segments functional above 56.7% productive rearrangements and segregating when the between-donor standard deviation exceeded 5%. A statistical classification framework was built for diagnosing cytomegalovirus status from the catalog of TCR beta chain sequences. A later analysis assigned V and J genes by comparing TCR nucleotide sequences with IMGT/GENE-DB human TR gene sequences. A later analysis assigned CDR3 sequences and most-parsimonious VDJ recombination scenarios with the TCRdist pipeline. In a later analysis, each TCR beta chain was defined by its CDR3 amino acid sequence together with its V-gene family, and reads lacking a unique V-gene family were excluded. In a later analysis, fewer than 650 highly shared, low-generation-probability nucleotide sequences were removed to address suspected cross-contamination and a sequencing artifact. In a later analysis, a clonal expansion index was calculated for each public chain from normalized within-repertoire ranks of inferred template counts. Generation probabilities in a later analysis came from a VDJ recombination model fitted to out-of-frame rearrangements, and those results were checked against IGoR. A later analysis scored TCR-TCR, TCR-HLA and TCR-CMV co-occurrence with hypergeometric tests, applying a repertoire-size bias correction to TCR pairs. To estimate false discovery rates, a later analysis permuted the HLA or CMV assignments 20 times. A later analysis grouped co-occurring TCRs with DBSCAN, adding TCRdist sequence similarity when clustering within HLA-allele-positive subsets. Repertoires with fewer than 30,000 or more than 120,000 public chains, plus five repertoires with anomalous nucleotide sharing, were excluded from co-occurrence clustering. Held by TCRdb, this immuneACCESS table contains in-frame sequences only and omits some clones. Under half of the omission traces to an unresolved V gene where checked; the cause of the rest is unknown. V and J calls plus clone size are reproduced from that table; the DNA served to infer D and trimming. This sample holds roughly 160,000 clones; around 80% were observed only once. Roughly 8% of the sample is taken by the ten largest.

In total, roughly 670 healthy bone marrow donors made up the cohort. All cohort members were sampled while nominally healthy, although unrecorded immune exposures were likely present. The donor was CMV seropositive and was included in the group of about 290 seropositive cohort members. Each donor provided a peripheral blood sample, and peripheral blood mononuclear cells were used for TCR beta sequencing. Genomic DNA was extracted from the blood cell samples with the Qiagen DNeasy Blood Extraction Kit. This receptor was identified in a woman in her 40s in good health and CMV-seropositive. Sequencing was done on a sample of PBMCs.

This receptor carries the CDR3 CASHPSGQGRTGELFF. The nucleotide sequence reads TGTGCCAGCCATCCCAGTGGACAGGGGAGAACCGGGGAGCTGTTTTTT. This chain is built from TRBV18 and TRBJ2-2, with 9 bases matching TRBD1. The CDR3 starts with the cysteine, ends with the phenylalanine, and has 16 residues. Only CDR3 DNA remains: 48 bases, in frame from the first base. Compared with germline, V lacks 8 bases and J lacks 5 bases; bases without a gene match: 12. In the germline V gene, CDR1 corresponds to KGHSH and CDR2 to LQKENI.